One and the same sample provided the 19 T cell receptor beta chains below, sequenced in a study of T cells after yellow fever vaccination. TCRdb processed the 5' RACE reads anew with MiXCR; each CDR3 protein has one entry. The repertoire has hundreds of thousands of distinct CDR3 sequences, approximately 19% of them found once; the top ten carry roughly 19%. Specimen: PBMCs, collected before the yellow fever booster vaccination. Receptors originate from a man between 18 and 35 years old who received the YFV17D yellow fever vaccine.

V usage is TRBV29-1 and J usage is TRBJ2-5, with a tentative D call TRBD1 (5 bases). The CDR3 is 12 residues long. CDR1 is SQVTM, CDR2 ANQGSEA, per germline. V was shortened by 4 bases and J by 2 bases, with 8 bases between the two germline ends. CDR3 sequence (DNA): TGCAGCGTTGTGGACACTCAAGAGACCCAGTACTTC. Translation gives CSVVDTQETQYF.

This clonotype was detected ten times or more. V is TRBV12-3 or TRBV12-4 and J is TRBJ2-2; 8 positions agree with TRBD2. This CDR3 spans 15 amino acids. J gave up 3 bases and V 7 bases, and 7 bases lay outside the gene matches. The CDR3 here is CASIRAGADTGELFF. The CDR3 bases are TGTGCCAGCATTAGAGCGGGGGCCGACACCGGGGAGCTGTTTTTT.

This clonotype was counted a few times. The chain is built from TRBV11-2 and TRBJ2-1; 7 bases line up with TRBD1. The trim removed 3 bases at V and 12 bases at J, leaving 11 bases unmatched. In germline, CDR1 is SGHAT, CDR2 FQNNGV. The length of the CDR3 is 14 residues. CDR3 loop: CASSFGRGKLGQFF. Written as DNA, the CDR3 is TGTGCCAGCAGCTTTGGCAGGGGGAAGTTAGGGCAGTTCTTC. The full variable domain, its missing parts supplied by reference TRBV11-2 and TRBJ2-1, is EAGVAQSPRYKIIEKRQSVAFWCNPISGHATLYWYQQILGQGPKLLIQFQNNGVVDDSQLPKDRFSAERLKGVDSTLKIQPAKLEDSAVYLCASSFGRGKLGQFFGPGTRLTVL.

This clonotype was found many times. The chain links TRBV20-1 to TRBJ2-7; 7 nucleotides line up with TRBD2. CDR1 is DFQATT and CDR2 is SNEGSKA in the germline V gene (reference sequence). The V and J ends lost 6 bases and 5 bases, in that order; junction bases with no gene match: 4. This CDR3 contains 11 residues. CDR3 coding DNA: TGCAGTGCCCCCCGGGGGGACGAGCAGTACTTC. Its translation is CSAPRGDEQYF.

This clonotype has just one count. The chain is built from TRBV6-5 and TRBJ2-5; D is perhaps TRBD1 or TRBD2 (6 bases each). CDR3 length: 15 residues. V was shortened by 5 bases and J by 6 bases, with 19 bases between the two germline ends. Germline V gives CDR1 MNHEY, CDR2 SVGAGI. The CDR3 DNA reads TGTGCCAGCAGTCAAGACGGGGGCCGGGCCCAGACCCAGTACTTC. It yields the protein CASSQDGGRAQTQYF.

This clonotype was recorded a few times. Germline and junction disagree at one end, which may indicate a read error. The chain recombines TRBV5-1 with TRBJ1-2; TRBD1 matches at 8 bases. This CDR3 region has 14 residues. The germline V gene has CDR1 SGHRS and CDR2 YFSETQ. CDR3 sequence (DNA): TGCGCCGGCAGCTTGGACAGGGCCCCCTATGGCTACACCTTC. Translating gives CAGSLDRAPYGYTF.

This chain links TRBV20-1 with TRBJ2-7; 7 bases fit TRBD2. Germline CDR1 DFQATT, CDR2 SNEGSKA (reference sequence). Unmatched junction bases numbered 11, after V lost 0 bases and J lost 6 bases. CDR3 length: 15 residues. This chain's CDR3 is CSARDLALAASEQYF. In nucleotides, the CDR3 is TGCAGTGCTAGAGATCTCGCGCTAGCGGCAAGCGAGCAGTACTTC.

The CDR3 region is CASGGAKEGEQFF. DNA of the CDR3: TGTGCCAGCGGGGGGGCCAAGGAGGGTGAGCAGTTCTTC. The gene calls are TRBV7-3 and TRBJ2-1; possibly TRBD2 for D (7 bases). Germline V gene data show CDR1 as SGHTA and CDR2 as FQGTGA. CDR3 length equals 13 residues. V lost 8 bases and J lost 9, with 17 bases in between.

This chain uses TRBV20-1 with TRBJ2-1; possibly TRBD1 for D (6 bases). The V end was cut by 7 bases, the J end by 6 bases, with 16 bases between. The germline gives CDR1 DFQATT, CDR2 SNEGSKA (reference sequence). This CDR3 contains 13 residues. This CDR3 reads CSVTDRFPNEQFF. CDR3 sequence (DNA): TGCAGTGTTACGGACAGATTCCCCAATGAGCAGTTCTTC.

This rearrangement joins TRBV7-2 to TRBJ2-3; 9 positions agree with TRBD2. Germline CDR1 is SGHTA and CDR2 is FQGNSA. V gave up 10 bases and J gave up 4 bases; unmatched junction bases: 12. This CDR3 is built from 15 residues. CDR3 residues: CAISSRRGGADTQYF. CDR3 coding DNA: TGTGCCATTTCTAGTCGGCGGGGGGGGGCAGATACGCAGTATTTT.

The V gene is TRBV20-1, the J gene TRBJ1-1; D might be TRBD1 (5 bases). The germline V gene has CDR1 DFQATT and CDR2 SNEGSKA (reference sequence). Trimming cost V 6 bases and J 11 bases, with 22 bases left between them. There are 13 residues in the CDR3. This CDR3 is CSAPSEGSGFAFF. For the CDR3, the DNA is TGCAGTGCCCCGAGTGAGGGGTCCGGGTTCGCTTTCTTT.

CDR3 protein: CASSPIGDTEAFF. CDR3 nucleotide sequence: TGTGCCAGCTCACCAATCGGAGACACTGAAGCTTTCTTT. The rearrangement uses TRBV18 and TRBJ1-1, with D hard to call. V lost 2 bases and J lost 3, with 7 bases in between. The CDR3 sequence is 13 residues long. Germline V gene data show CDR1 as KGHSH and CDR2 as LQKENI.

In this sample, this clonotype turned up a few times. The CDR3 DNA sequence: TGTGCCAGCAGCTTAGAAGCTCAGTACCAAGAGACCCAGTACTTC. Amino acids: CASSLEAQYQETQYF. V gene TRBV7-8 combines with J gene TRBJ2-5; no clear D gene. The germline CDR1 and CDR2 sequences are SGHVS and FQNEAQ. Trimming took off 1 base at V and 0 bases at J, with 9 bases between the two ends. The CDR3 sequence is 15 residues long.

Only a few counts were recorded for this clonotype. V gene TRBV5-1 combines with J gene TRBJ1-4; 8 bases are shared with TRBD1. The CDR3 has 18 amino acids. The germline CDR1 and CDR2 sequences are SGHRS and YFSETQ. Trimming at V came to 4 bases and at J to 1 base, leaving 12 bases not matched to a gene. This CDR3 is CASSRDWTGRGTNEKLFF. The CDR3 bases are TGCGCCAGCAGCCGGGACTGGACAGGGCGAGGAACTAATGAAAAACTGTTTTTT. Based on the CDR3 plus reference TRBV5-1 and TRBJ1-4, the full variable domain is KAGVTQTPRYLIKTRGQQVTLSCSPISGHRSVSWYQQTPGQGLQFLFEYFSETQRNKGNFPGRFSGRQFSNSRSEMNVSTLELGDSALYLCASSRDWTGRGTNEKLFFGSGTQLSVL.

This clonotype was seen only a few times. The chain couples TRBV4-2 to TRBJ1-1; 8 bases match TRBD1. CDR1 and CDR2 (germline): LGHNA, YNFKEQ. J lost 3 bases, V lost 4 bases, and 10 bases had no gene match. The CDR3 runs 16 residues. CDR3 DNA sequence: TGTGCCAGCAGCCCTACAGGGGGAGGTTCGTACACTGAAGCTTTCTTT. Protein product: CASSPTGGGSYTEAFF.

This clonotype was counted a few times. This chain uses TRBV12-3 or TRBV12-4 with TRBJ1-1; 9 bases are a match to TRBD1. This CDR3 has 14 residues. Losses at the gene ends were 7 bases for V and 5 bases for J; bases not matched to a gene: 8. The CDR3 sequence: CASTSRQGGTEAFF. CDR3 nucleotides: TGTGCCAGCACCTCCCGACAGGGGGGAACTGAAGCTTTCTTT.

This clonotype was observed a handful of times. The chain combines TRBV4-3 with TRBJ2-1; no clear D. CDR1 is LGHNA and CDR2 is YSLEER in the germline V gene. The CDR3 contains 15 residues. V gave up 1 base and J gave up 8 bases, with 15 bases separating them. CDR3 sequence: CASSQGRFIADEQFF. In DNA, the CDR3 is TGCGCCAGCAGCCAAGGCAGGTTTATCGCCGATGAGCAGTTCTTC.

In its sample, this clonotype was seen many times. The chain's CDR3 is CASSQDLDSSYEQYF. In DNA, the CDR3 is TGTGCCAGCAGCCAAGATTTAGATAGCTCCTACGAGCAGTACTTC. The chain joins TRBV4-2 to TRBJ2-7; D not certain. Germline V gene lookup returns CDR1 LGHNA and CDR2 YNFKEQ. CDR3 length equals 15 residues. The V and J ends lost 0 bases and 0 bases respectively, with 9 bases between them.

A few counts support this clonotype. V is TRBV28 and J is TRBJ1-2, with no clear D. The V gene lost 8 bases and the J gene lost 3 bases, with 13 bases spanning the gap. Germline CDR1 is MDHEN and CDR2 is SYDVKM. The CDR3 is 13 amino acids. Written as DNA, the CDR3 is TGTGCCAGCCAGCCGGCGGAGGACTATGGCTACACCTTC. Translating gives CASQPAEDYGYTF.